Shown below are 13 T cell receptor beta chains from a single sample sequenced in a study of response to subunit inactivated influenza vaccine. TCRdb processed the RT-PCR reads anew with MiXCR; each CDR3 protein has one entry. The data contain around 250,000 distinct CDR3 sequences, more than 10% of them singletons. The specimen was non-naive T cells sorted from PBMCs, collected roughly 15 days before vaccination. The receptors shown here come from a man aged 50-59 years who received an inactivated influenza vaccine.

This clonotype showed up just a few times. This chain links TRBV18 with TRBJ2-2, with D possibly being TRBD2 (7 bases). The CDR3 spans 19 residues. V lost 2 bases and J 0 bases, leaving 19 bases between the germline ends. In germline, CDR1 is KGHSH, CDR2 LQKENI. As DNA, the CDR3 is TGTGCCAGCTCACCAGGAAAGGGCGGGGGCCCTACGAACACCGGGGAGCTGTTTTTT. This sequence encodes CASSPGKGGGPTNTGELFF. The full variable domain, with the rest looked up from reference TRBV18 and TRBJ2-2, is NAGVMQNPRHLVRRRGQEARLRCSPMKGHSHVYWYRQLPEEGLKFMVYLQKENIIDESGMPKERFSAEFPKEGPSILRIQQVVRGDSAAYFCASSPGKGGGPTNTGELFFGEGSRLTVL.

This clonotype has only a few counts. The chain carries TRBV7-2 and TRBJ1-5; D is undetermined. Trimming left V 1 base short and J 4 bases short, with 5 bases between. Germline lookup yields CDR1 SGHTA and CDR2 FQGNSA. The CDR3 sequence is 13 residues long. The CDR3 region is CASSLDVNQPQHF. The CDR3 DNA is TGTGCCAGCAGCTTAGACGTTAATCAGCCCCAGCATTTT.

This clonotype has only a few counts. The CDR3 nucleotides read TGTGCCAGCAGTGAATTGGGACAGGGAGAAGGTCAGCCCCAGCATTTT. This sequence encodes CASSELGQGEGQPQHF. The J gene is TRBJ1-5, the V gene TRBV2; 9 bases align to TRBD1. Germline values: CDR1 SNHLY, CDR2 FYNNEI. The CDR3 has 16 residues. V lost 2 bases, J lost 6 bases, and 8 bases stayed unmatched.

This clonotype was recorded at least ten times. This rearrangement joins TRBV4-2 to TRBJ2-3; D might be TRBD2 (5 bases). The CDR3 has 16 residues. Trimming took off 0 bases at V and 1 base at J, with 11 bases between the two ends. The germline CDR1 and CDR2 sequences are LGHNA and YNFKEQ. Written as DNA, the CDR3 is TGTGCCAGCAGCCAAGAGCGGGCGGCGGGCACAGATACGCAGTATTTT. Translated: CASSQERAAGTDTQYF.

The CDR3 DNA follows: TGTGCCAGCAGTTTGCTTGACCTTGTGGACGAGCAGTACTTC. Its protein is CASSLLDLVDEQYF. This rearrangement joins TRBV12-3 or TRBV12-4 to TRBJ2-7, with D uncertain. The V gene lost 3 bases and the J gene lost 5 bases, with 14 bases spanning the gap. CDR3 length equals 14 residues.

In this sample, this clonotype turned up once. The V and J genes are TRBV5-1 and TRBJ2-5; D remains ambiguous. V dropped 2 bases and J dropped 0 bases, with 8 bases sitting between them. This CDR3 contains 14 residues. CDR1 is SGHRS and CDR2 is YFSETQ in the germline V gene. The CDR3 nucleotides read TGCGCCAGCAGCTTAGTACAGAACCAAGAGACCCAGTACTTC. Its translation: CASSLVQNQETQYF. The whole variable domain, remainder taken from reference TRBV5-1 and TRBJ2-5, is KAGVTQTPRYLIKTRGQQVTLSCSPISGHRSVSWYQQTPGQGLQFLFEYFSETQRNKGNFPGRFSGRQFSNSRSEMNVSTLELGDSALYLCASSLVQNQETQYFGPGTRLLVL.

In its sample, this clonotype was seen once. In this CDR3 the conserved last residue, phenylalanine or tryptophan, is missing, so a read error is likely. This sequence joins TRBV3-1 and TRBJ2-7, with D uncertain. Trimming took 0 bases from V and 2 from J, leaving 14 bases between them. The CDR3 length is 16 residues. Germline V gene lookup returns CDR1 LGHDT and CDR2 YNNKEL (reference sequence). The CDR3 sequence: CASSQDWEVPTYEQYL. Here the CDR3 DNA reads TGTGCCAGCAGCCAAGATTGGGAAGTACCCACCTACGAGCAGTACTTA.

The V call is TRBV5-1, the J call TRBJ2-1, with 8 nucleotides matching TRBD2. The CDR3 spans 16 residues. The J segment lost 0 bases and the V segment lost 3 bases, leaving 5 bases of the junction unmatched. Germline lookup yields CDR1 SGHRS and CDR2 YFSETQ. CDR3: CASSSLAGSSYNEQFF. The CDR3 nucleotides are TGCGCCAGCAGCTCCCTAGCGGGCAGCTCCTACAATGAGCAGTTCTTC.

The V gene is TRBV18, the J gene TRBJ2-1; 9 bases map to TRBD2. J was trimmed by 0 bases and V by 1 base; bases with no gene match: 4. This CDR3 is built from 17 residues. Germline CDR1 KGHSH, CDR2 LQKENI. The CDR3 DNA sequence: TGTGCCAGCTCACCACGTCTAGCGGGGTTCTCCTACAATGAGCAGTTCTTC. Translated, it gives CASSPRLAGFSYNEQFF.

Only a few counts were recorded for this clonotype. CDR3: CASSTRSNNEQFF. For the CDR3, the DNA is TGTGCCAGCAGTACACGATCCAACAATGAGCAGTTCTTC. The chain has TRBV6-5 and TRBJ2-1, with D hard to call. CDR1 is MNHEY, CDR2 SVGAGI, per germline. The CDR3 spans 13 residues. Deletions cut 5 bases from V and 5 bases from J, with 10 bases between.

This clonotype was recorded at least ten times. V gene TRBV15 combines with J gene TRBJ2-1; D might be TRBD2 (5 bases). The ends were cut back, 0 bases at V and 9 bases at J, with 12 bases in the middle. Germline values: CDR1 LNHNV, CDR2 YYDKDF (reference sequence). The CDR3 totals 14 residues. The CDR3 is CATSRESGWGEQFF. The CDR3 coding sequence is TGTGCCACCAGCAGAGAATCGGGGTGGGGTGAGCAGTTCTTC.

The J gene is TRBJ2-2, the V gene TRBV10-3, with 8 bases aligning to TRBD1. Germline V gene sequence: CDR1 ENHRY, CDR2 SYGVKD. With V trimmed by 5 bases and J by 1 base, 3 bases remained unmatched. The CDR3 consists of 15 residues. This chain's CDR3 is CAISPTGENTGELFF. DNA of the CDR3: TGTGCCATCAGTCCGACAGGGGAGAACACCGGGGAGCTGTTTTTT.

The genes are TRBV4-1 and TRBJ1-2; D call uncertain. The germline CDR1 and CDR2 sequences are MGHRA and YSYEKL. The CDR3 spans 14 residues. Between the trimmed V and J ends, which lost 0 bases and 8 bases, there was a span of 13 bases. CDR3 region: CASSQESLGGGYTF. For the CDR3, the DNA is TGCGCCAGCAGCCAAGAATCCCTAGGCGGGGGCTACACCTTC.